The 22 T cell receptor beta chains listed next were all sequenced from one sample in a study of shared clonotypes between healthy human individuals. Profiled with immunoSEQ multiplex PCR; TCRdb holds only in-frame clones, not every one. The sample lists approximately 2.3 million clones; just over 90% were seen once. Specimen: naive CD4+ T cells from PBMCs. The subset: CD45RA+ positively selected. Receptors originate from a man aged 18 to 29 in good health. Some clones in this sample may be carry-over from other donors' samples.

As for this clone: The sample contains more than one DNA sequence encoding this CDR3. The gene calls are TRBV9 and TRBJ1-3; tentative D call: TRBD1 (5 bases). The CDR3 is made up of 14 amino acids. The V gene lost 2 bases and the J gene lost 4 bases, with 10 bases spanning the gap. CDR1 is SGDLS, CDR2 YYNGEE, per germline. In nucleotides, the CDR3 is TGTGCCAGCAGCGTTGGCGGGGCGGGAAACACCATATATTTT. Residues: CASSVGGAGNTIYF.

In its sample, this clone was seen once. This chain uses TRBV15 with TRBJ1-1, with 9 bases matching TRBD1. The germline V gene encodes CDR1 LNHNV and CDR2 YYDKDF (reference sequence). This CDR3 region has 19 residues. V trimming: 2 bases; J trimming: 5 bases; junction bases outside the gene matches: 18. The CDR3 protein is CATSRYDRLVTGGETEAFF. CDR3 in DNA: TGTGCCACCAGCAGATATGACCGGTTGGTGACAGGGGGGGAGACTGAAGCTTTCTTT.

The rearrangement links TRBV28 to TRBJ2-7; a possible D gene is TRBD2 (7 bases). V was pared by 6 bases and J by 3 bases, with 18 bases between. Germline CDR1 and CDR2: MDHEN and SYDVKM. This CDR3 has 15 amino acids. CDR3 in amino acids: CASSPSGGQGYEQYF. The CDR3, as DNA: TGTGCCAGCAGCCCCTCGGGGGGCCAAGGCTACGAGCAGTACTTC.

The V call is TRBV10-3, the J call TRBJ1-1; 7 nucleotides align to TRBD1. This CDR3 is 13 amino acids long. Germline V CDR1 and CDR2: ENHRY, SYGVKD. With 11 bases clipped from V and 2 bases from J, the junction kept 8 bases outside the gene matches. For the CDR3, the DNA is TGTGCCCTCCGCGGGACAGACAACACTGAAGCTTTCTTT. This encodes CALRGTDNTEAFF.

For the CDR3, the DNA is TGTGCCAGCAGCTTGGCAGAAGGGGGGGTCTTATATTTT. Translation: CASSLAEGGVLYF. This chain uses TRBV7-2 with TRBJ1-3, with a weak D call TRBD1 (6 bases). The CDR3 is made up of 13 amino acids. The V end was cut by 3 bases, the J end by 14 bases, with 17 bases between. Germline assignment: CDR1 SGHTA and CDR2 FQGNSA.

V gene TRBV7-8 combines with J gene TRBJ2-5; TRBD1 agrees at 8 bases. Losses at the gene ends were 5 bases for V and 7 bases for J; bases not matched to a gene: 12. The CDR3 is 15 amino acids. Germline loops: CDR1 SGHVS, CDR2 FQNEAQ. The CDR3 coding sequence is TGTGCCAGCAGCGCCCAGACAGGGGTGGAGGGGACCCAGTACTTC. It encodes CASSAQTGVEGTQYF.

The V and J genes are TRBV29-1 and TRBJ2-3, with D unresolved. The CDR3 contains 12 residues. Germline CDR1 SQVTM, CDR2 ANQGSEA. The V and J ends lost 3 bases and 4 bases respectively, with 8 bases between them. The CDR3 is CSVDVVSDTQYF. CDR3 in DNA: TGCAGCGTTGATGTAGTTTCAGATACGCAGTATTTT.

V and J are TRBV30 and TRBJ1-2; a weak D match, TRBD1 (6 bases). Trimming shortened V by 5 bases and J by 4 bases, and 8 bases separated the two germline ends. The CDR3 extends over 11 amino acids. The germline V gene has CDR1 GTSNPN and CDR2 SVGIG (reference sequence). DNA for the CDR3: TGTGCCTGGCCAGGGGTCTATGGCTACACCTTC. Amino acid sequence: CAWPGVYGYTF.

The chain combines TRBV15 with TRBJ2-3; D unresolved. CDR1 and CDR2 from the germline V gene are LNHNV and YYDKDF (reference sequence). The CDR3 has 15 residues. V was clipped by 1 base and J by 2 bases, with 10 bases between them. This chain's CDR3 is CATSRAFNPTDTQYF. In DNA, the CDR3 is TGTGCCACCAGCAGAGCGTTTAACCCCACAGATACGCAGTATTTT. Together with reference TRBV15 and TRBJ2-3, the CDR3 gives the full variable domain: DAMVIQNPRYQVTQFGKPVTLSCSQTLNHNVMYWYQQKSSQAPKLLFHYYDKDFNNEADTPDNFQSRRPNTSFCFLDIRSPGLGDTAMYLCATSRAFNPTDTQYFGPGTRLTVL.

This clone has only one observation. CDR3 DNA: TGCGCCAGCAGCCAAGACAGCAGGACTAGCGGGAGTAGGACCTACAATGAGCAGTTCTTC. Translated, it gives CASSQDSRTSGSRTYNEQFF. The chain links TRBV4-1 to TRBJ2-1; TRBD2 matches at 13 bases. The germline CDR1 and CDR2 sequences are MGHRA and YSYEKL. V gave up 0 bases and J gave up 2 bases; unmatched junction bases: 10. The CDR3 is made up of 20 amino acids.

The chain recombines TRBV19 with TRBJ1-1, with no clear D. The CDR3 runs to 15 residues. Trimming removed 4 bases from V and 0 bases from J, with 12 bases in between. Germline V gene lookup returns CDR1 LNHDA and CDR2 SQIVND (reference sequence). Written as DNA, the CDR3 is TGTGCCAGTAGTACAGTTACTATAATGAACACTGAAGCTTTCTTT. Protein product: CASSTVTIMNTEAFF.

The CDR3 loop is CASSIFGGRAPEQFF. The CDR3 DNA sequence: TGTGCCAGTAGTATCTTCGGCGGGAGGGCCCCTGAGCAGTTCTTC. V and J are TRBV19 and TRBJ2-1; TRBD2 aligns across 9 bases. J was trimmed by 9 bases and V by 3 bases; bases with no gene match: 9. Looked up from germline, CDR1 is LNHDA and CDR2 is SQIVND (reference sequence). This CDR3 comprises 15 residues.

The sample holds one count of this clone. The chain links TRBV15 to TRBJ1-1; D is perhaps TRBD1 (6 bases). Germline V gives CDR1 LNHNV, CDR2 YYDKDF (reference sequence). The CDR3 runs 13 residues. V lost 4 bases and J 1 base, leaving 7 bases between the germline ends. The DNA of the CDR3 is TGTGCCACCAGCAAACAGGGGAACACTGAAGCTTTCTTT. Translating it yields CATSKQGNTEAFF.

V and J are TRBV9 and TRBJ2-3, with a possible D match to TRBD2 (8 bases). Trimming pared 4 bases from V and 4 bases from J, leaving 16 bases between. Germline assignment: CDR1 SGDLS and CDR2 YYNGEE. The CDR3 loop spans 15 amino acids. Here the CDR3 DNA reads TGTGCCAGCAGCCCGACAGGGCGGGAGGCAGATACGCAGTATTTT. Amino acid sequence: CASSPTGREADTQYF.

This clone appeared a single time. This rearrangement joins TRBV5-1 to TRBJ1-1, with 8 positions matching TRBD1. CDR1 and CDR2 from the germline V gene are SGHRS and YFSETQ. This CDR3 has 16 amino acids. Trimming cost V 4 bases and J 4 bases; bases outside gene matches: 12. In DNA, the CDR3 is TGCGCCAGCAGCCCAGACAGGGGACAGGTGGGCACTGAAGCTTTCTTT. This encodes CASSPDRGQVGTEAFF.

Concerning this clone: The same CDR3 can be traced to other DNA sequences in this sample. V gene TRBV7-9 combines with J gene TRBJ2-6; unclear D gene. This CDR3 contains 13 residues. V lost 5 bases, J lost 2 bases, and 4 bases lay in between. Germline assignment: CDR1 SEHNR and CDR2 FQNEAQ (reference sequence). The CDR3: CASSLAGANVLTF. DNA of the CDR3: TGTGCCAGCAGCCTCGCTGGGGCCAACGTCCTGACTTTC.

This sequence joins TRBV29-1 and TRBJ1-5, with D maybe TRBD1 (6 bases). The CDR3 extends over 13 amino acids. V lost 5 bases, J lost 1 base, and 9 bases lay in between. Germline V lookup: CDR1 SQVTM, CDR2 ANQGSEA. CDR3 loop: CSVRGASNQPQHF. CDR3 in DNA: TGCAGCGTTAGGGGGGCAAGCAATCAGCCCCAGCATTTT. The full variable domain, completed using reference TRBV29-1 and TRBJ1-5, is SAVISQKPSRDICQRGTSLTIQCQVDSQVTMMFWYRQQPGQSLTLIATANQGSEATYESGFVIDKFPISRPNLTFSTLTVSNMSPEDSSIYLCSVRGASNQPQHFGDGTRLSIL.

The rearrangement links TRBV29-1 to TRBJ2-2; D gene uncertain. Germline lookup yields CDR1 SQVTM and CDR2 ANQGSEA. V dropped 4 bases and J dropped 2 bases, with 11 bases sitting between them. The CDR3 is 14 residues long. CDR3 sequence reads: CSVGRAANTGELFF. CDR3 bases: TGCAGCGTTGGTAGGGCAGCTAACACCGGGGAGCTGTTTTTT.

This clone appeared a single time. The chain carries TRBV7-9 and TRBJ2-3, with 12 nucleotides matching TRBD2. This CDR3 is 17 amino acids long. J gave up 4 bases and V 5 bases, and 10 bases lay outside the gene matches. Germline assignment: CDR1 SEHNR and CDR2 FQNEAQ (reference sequence). DNA for the CDR3: TGTGCCAGCAGCCCGCGCCCTAGCGGGAGGGGATCAGATACGCAGTATTTT. This gives the protein CASSPRPSGRGSDTQYF.

The rearrangement joins TRBV4-2 to TRBJ2-7, with TRBD1 as a possible D gene (6 bases). The CDR3 loop spans 16 amino acids. Germline CDR1 LGHNA, CDR2 YNFKEQ. The ends were cut back, 1 base at V and 5 bases at J, with 18 bases in the middle. CDR3 coding DNA: TGTGCCAGCAGCCAAGGAGTCTTCAGGGGTAAGGACGAGCAGTACTTC. Translation gives CASSQGVFRGKDEQYF.

This chain uses TRBV5-1 with TRBJ2-3; 7 bases line up with TRBD2. This CDR3 has 15 residues. V dropped 4 bases and J dropped 1; count of bases not matched to a gene: 6. Germline CDR1 reads SGHRS; CDR2 reads YFSETQ. The CDR3 region is CASSKVTSGTDTQYF. In DNA form, the CDR3 reads TGCGCCAGCAGCAAAGTTACTAGCGGCACAGATACGCAGTATTTT.

CDR3 DNA: TGCGCCAGCAGCTTGAAAGGGGACGAGCAGTACTTC. It translates to CASSLKGDEQYF. The chain employs TRBV5-1 and TRBJ2-7; D possibly corresponds to TRBD1 (5 bases). The CDR3 loop spans 12 amino acids. The germline gives CDR1 SGHRS, CDR2 YFSETQ. V gave up 1 base and J gave up 5 bases, with 7 bases separating them. The full variable domain, with the rest looked up from reference TRBV5-1 and TRBJ2-7, is KAGVTQTPRYLIKTRGQQVTLSCSPISGHRSVSWYQQTPGQGLQFLFEYFSETQRNKGNFPGRFSGRQFSNSRSEMNVSTLELGDSALYLCASSLKGDEQYFGPGTRLTVT.